This entry lists 5 T cell receptor beta chains sequenced from one sample in a study of T and B cells in COVID-19 patients. TRB was amplified from around 250-500 ng of blood genomic DNA. TRB rearrangements were amplified by multiplex PCR with BIOMED2 TRB-A/B primers. TCRdb re-analysed the multiplex PCR reads in MiXCR, keeping a single row per CDR3 protein. In the table there are nearly 15,000 distinct CDR3 sequences, about 26% of which are singletons. Sequenced sample: blood. The receptors shown here come from a human donor who had recovered from COVID-19.

By share, this clonotype ranks as medium-sized. The gene calls are TRBV27 and TRBJ2-5, with a possible D match to TRBD1 (5 bases). This CDR3 comprises 15 residues. The germline V gene encodes CDR1 MNHEY and CDR2 SMNVEV (reference sequence). Trimming stripped 4 bases from V and 3 bases from J, with 15 bases between. CDR3 nucleotide sequence: TGTGCCAGCAGTTATTCCCGACAGACCAAAGAGACCCAGTACTTC. The encoded protein is CASSYSRQTKETQYF.

This clonotype was recorded a few times. The V and J genes are TRBV7-6 and TRBJ2-7; D is perhaps TRBD2 (7 bases). CDR3 length: 14 amino acids. V was clipped by 4 bases and J by 5 bases, with 15 bases between them. The germline gives CDR1 SGHVS, CDR2 FNYEAQ. The CDR3: CASSWGGGGNEQYF. The CDR3 DNA reads TGTGCCAGCAGCTGGGGCGGGGGCGGGAACGAGCAGTACTTC.

The chain combines TRBV11-2 with TRBJ2-5, with D unclear. The CDR3 is 16 residues long. V dropped 1 base and J dropped 5 bases, with 17 bases sitting between them. CDR1 and CDR2 from the germline V gene are SGHAT and FQNNGV. CDR3 nucleotides: TGTGCCAGCAGCTTAGGTGTAGGCTCTATGAGGGAGACCCAGTACTTC. Its protein is CASSLGVGSMRETQYF.

In this sample, this clonotype is medium-sized (0.01 to 0.1%). The CDR3: CAWSPRVGELFF. CDR3 nucleotide sequence: TGTGCCTGGAGTCCTCGAGTCGGGGAGCTGTTTTTT. The genes are TRBV30 and TRBJ2-2; D is undetermined. Per the germline V gene, CDR1 is GTSNPN and CDR2 is SVGIG (reference sequence). Deletions cut 2 bases from V and 7 bases from J, with 8 bases between. The CDR3 loop spans 12 amino acids.

Sample share makes this clonotype medium-sized. The J gene is TRBJ1-1, the V gene TRBV19, with 8 bases matching TRBD1. V was pared by 5 bases and J by 3 bases, with 5 bases of the junction left unmatched. Germline lookup yields CDR1 LNHDA and CDR2 SQIVND (reference sequence). The CDR3 is 14 residues long. The CDR3 reads CASSLTGVDTEAFF. CDR3 DNA sequence: TGTGCCAGTAGTTTGACAGGGGTGGACACTGAAGCTTTCTTT.